The text below deals with one TCR beta chain. The CDR3 does not close with the conserved phenylalanine or tryptophan, likely indicating a read error. CDR1 and CDR2 (germline): DFQATT, SNEGSKA (reference sequence). The CDR3 has 13 amino acids. Unmatched junction bases numbered 10, after V lost 8 bases and J lost 5 bases. This sample stems from a study of T cells in Graves' hyperthyroidism and ophthalmopathy. Regions amplified from RNA transcripts were the TCR beta CDR3 regions. Researchers ran a first-round RT-PCR on the TCR CDR3 using the HTBI primer set. MiXCR, applied by TCRdb to the multiplex PCR reads, yields one record per CDR3 protein. The sample has a few hundred thousand distinct CDR3 sequences, 17% seen once.

Sequencing was performed on blood. The chain recombines TRBV20-1 with TRBJ2-7, with 9 bases fitting TRBD1. The sequence was collected from a woman aged 55-70 years with Graves' ophthalmopathy. CDR3 region: CSKTGQGINEQYL. As DNA, the CDR3 is TGCAGTAAGACAGGACAGGGGATAAACGAGCAGTACCTC.